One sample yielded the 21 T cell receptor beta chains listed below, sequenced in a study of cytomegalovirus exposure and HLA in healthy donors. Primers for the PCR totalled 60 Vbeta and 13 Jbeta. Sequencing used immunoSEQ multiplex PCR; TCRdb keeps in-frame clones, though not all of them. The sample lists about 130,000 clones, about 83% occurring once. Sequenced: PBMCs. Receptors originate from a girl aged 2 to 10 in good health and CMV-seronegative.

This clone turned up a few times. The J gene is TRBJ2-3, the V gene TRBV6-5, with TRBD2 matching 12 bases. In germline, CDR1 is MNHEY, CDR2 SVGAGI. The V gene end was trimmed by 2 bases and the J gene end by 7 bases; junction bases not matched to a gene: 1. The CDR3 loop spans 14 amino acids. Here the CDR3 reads CASSYLAGGNTQYF. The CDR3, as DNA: TGTGCCAGCAGTTACCTAGCGGGGGGGAATACGCAGTATTTT.

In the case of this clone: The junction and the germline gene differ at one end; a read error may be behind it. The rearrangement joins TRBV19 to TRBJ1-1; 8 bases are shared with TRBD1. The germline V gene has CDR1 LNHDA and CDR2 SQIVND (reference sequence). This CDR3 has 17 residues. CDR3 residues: CTSSRAIGTGLGTEAFF. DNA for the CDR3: TGTACCAGTAGCCGTGCGATCGGGACAGGCCTCGGCACTGAAGCTTTCTTT. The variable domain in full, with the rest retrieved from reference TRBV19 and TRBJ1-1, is DGGITQSPKYLFRKEGQNVTLSCEQNLNHDAMYWYRQDPGQGLRLIYYSQIVNDFQKGDIAEGYSVSREKKESFPLTVTSAQKNPTAFYLCTSSRAIGTGLGTEAFFGQGTRLTVV.

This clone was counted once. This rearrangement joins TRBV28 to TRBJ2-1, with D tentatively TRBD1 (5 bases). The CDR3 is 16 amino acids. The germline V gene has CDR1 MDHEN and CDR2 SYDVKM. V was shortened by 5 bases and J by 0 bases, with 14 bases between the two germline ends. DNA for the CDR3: TGTGCCAGCAGTGGTGGGGCAGTGAACTCCTACAATGAGCAGTTCTTC. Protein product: CASSGGAVNSYNEQFF.

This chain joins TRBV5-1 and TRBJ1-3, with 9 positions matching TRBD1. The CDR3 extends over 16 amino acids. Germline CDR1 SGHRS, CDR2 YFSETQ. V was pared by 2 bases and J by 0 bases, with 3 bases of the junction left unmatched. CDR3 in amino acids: CASSFMTGGSGNTIYF. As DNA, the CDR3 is TGCGCCAGCAGCTTCATGACAGGGGGCTCTGGAAACACCATATATTTT.

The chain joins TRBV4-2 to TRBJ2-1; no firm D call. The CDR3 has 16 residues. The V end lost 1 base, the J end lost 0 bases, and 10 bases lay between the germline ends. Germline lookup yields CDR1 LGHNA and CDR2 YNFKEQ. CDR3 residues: CASSQADPSSYNEQFF. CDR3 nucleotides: TGTGCCAGCAGCCAAGCAGACCCTAGCTCCTACAATGAGCAGTTCTTC.

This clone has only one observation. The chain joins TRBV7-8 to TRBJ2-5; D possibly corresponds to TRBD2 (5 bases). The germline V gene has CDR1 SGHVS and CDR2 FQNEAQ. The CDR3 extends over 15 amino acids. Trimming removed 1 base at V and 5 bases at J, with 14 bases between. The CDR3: CASSLVDGRVETQYF. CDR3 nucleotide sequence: TGTGCCAGCAGCTTAGTCGATGGGAGAGTGGAGACCCAGTACTTC.

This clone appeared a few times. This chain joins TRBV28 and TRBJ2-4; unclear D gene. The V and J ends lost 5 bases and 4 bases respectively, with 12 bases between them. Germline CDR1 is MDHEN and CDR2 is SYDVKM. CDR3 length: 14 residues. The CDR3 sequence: CASSPPRMKNIQYF. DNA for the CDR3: TGTGCCAGCAGTCCCCCGCGGATGAAAAACATTCAGTACTTC.

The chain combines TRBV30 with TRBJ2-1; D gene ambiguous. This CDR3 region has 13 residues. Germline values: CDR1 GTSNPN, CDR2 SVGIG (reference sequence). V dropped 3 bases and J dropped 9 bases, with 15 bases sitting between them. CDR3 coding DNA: TGTGCCTGGAGGGCTACCACCCCAGGTGAGCAGTTCTTC. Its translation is CAWRATTPGEQFF.

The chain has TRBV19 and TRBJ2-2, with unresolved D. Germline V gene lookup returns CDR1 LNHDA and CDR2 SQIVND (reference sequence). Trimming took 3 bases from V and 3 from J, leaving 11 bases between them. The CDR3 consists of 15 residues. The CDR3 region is CASSINTAYTGELFF. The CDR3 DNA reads TGTGCCAGTAGTATTAATACAGCTTACACCGGGGAGCTGTTTTTT.

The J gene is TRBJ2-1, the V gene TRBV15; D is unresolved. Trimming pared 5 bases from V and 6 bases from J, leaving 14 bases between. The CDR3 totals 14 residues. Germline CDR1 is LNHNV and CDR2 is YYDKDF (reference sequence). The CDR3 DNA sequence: TGTGCCACCAGCCCAGAGGAACTTTTCAATGAGCAGTTCTTC. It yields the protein CATSPEELFNEQFF.

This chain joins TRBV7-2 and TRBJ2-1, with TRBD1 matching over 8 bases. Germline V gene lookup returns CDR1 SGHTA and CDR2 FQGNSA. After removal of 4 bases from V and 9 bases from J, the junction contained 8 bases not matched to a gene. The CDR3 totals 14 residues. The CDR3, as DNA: TGTGCCAGCAGCTGGGCCCTCACAGGGGGTGAGCAGTTCTTC. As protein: CASSWALTGGEQFF.

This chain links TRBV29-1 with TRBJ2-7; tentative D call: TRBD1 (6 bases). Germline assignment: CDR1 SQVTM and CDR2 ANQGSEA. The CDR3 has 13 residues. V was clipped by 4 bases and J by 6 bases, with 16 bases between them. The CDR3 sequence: CSVVEGVGREQYF. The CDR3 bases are TGCAGCGTTGTTGAGGGGGTCGGGCGCGAGCAGTACTTC.

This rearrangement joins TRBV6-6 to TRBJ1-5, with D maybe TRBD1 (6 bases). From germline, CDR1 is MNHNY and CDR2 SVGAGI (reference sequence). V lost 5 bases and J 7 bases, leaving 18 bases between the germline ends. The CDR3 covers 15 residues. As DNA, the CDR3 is TGTGCCAGCAGTACCTCTGACAGGTCTGGACAGCCCCAGCATTTT. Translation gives CASSTSDRSGQPQHF.

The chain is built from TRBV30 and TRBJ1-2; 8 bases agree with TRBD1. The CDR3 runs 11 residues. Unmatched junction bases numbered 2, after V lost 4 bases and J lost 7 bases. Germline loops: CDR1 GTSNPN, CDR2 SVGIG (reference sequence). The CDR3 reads CAWNTGGGYTF. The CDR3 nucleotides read TGTGCCTGGAATACAGGGGGTGGCTACACCTTC.

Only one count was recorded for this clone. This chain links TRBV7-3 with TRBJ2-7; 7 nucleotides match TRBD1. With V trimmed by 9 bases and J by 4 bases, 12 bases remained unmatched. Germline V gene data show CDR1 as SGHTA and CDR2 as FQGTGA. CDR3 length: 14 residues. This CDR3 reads CASSLRDSLYEQYF. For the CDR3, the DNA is TGTGCCAGTAGCCTCCGGGACAGCCTTTACGAGCAGTACTTC.

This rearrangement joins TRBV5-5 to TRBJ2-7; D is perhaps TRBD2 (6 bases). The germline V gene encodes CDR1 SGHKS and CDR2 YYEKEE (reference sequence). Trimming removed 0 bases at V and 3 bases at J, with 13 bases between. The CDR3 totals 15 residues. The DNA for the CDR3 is TGTGCCAGCAGCTTGGCTCGTCGGGGGAGCTACGAGCAGTACTTC. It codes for CASSLARRGSYEQYF.

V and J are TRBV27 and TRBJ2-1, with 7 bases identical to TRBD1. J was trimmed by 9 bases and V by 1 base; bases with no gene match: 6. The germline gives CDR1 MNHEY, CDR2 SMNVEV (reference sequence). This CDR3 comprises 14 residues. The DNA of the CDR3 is TGTGCCAGCAGTTTATTCCATTGGACAGGTGAGCAGTTCTTC. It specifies CASSLFHWTGEQFF.

This CDR3 is CASSLRDSYEQYF. The CDR3 nucleotides are TGCGCCAGCAGCTTACGGGACTCCTACGAGCAGTACTTC. This chain uses TRBV5-1 with TRBJ2-7; tentative D call: TRBD2 (5 bases). CDR1 and CDR2 (germline): SGHRS, YFSETQ. The ends were cut back, 2 bases at V and 0 bases at J, with 6 bases in the middle. This CDR3 region has 13 residues. The whole variable domain, filled in from reference TRBV5-1 and TRBJ2-7, reads KAGVTQTPRYLIKTRGQQVTLSCSPISGHRSVSWYQQTPGQGLQFLFEYFSETQRNKGNFPGRFSGRQFSNSRSEMNVSTLELGDSALYLCASSLRDSYEQYFGPGTRLTVT.

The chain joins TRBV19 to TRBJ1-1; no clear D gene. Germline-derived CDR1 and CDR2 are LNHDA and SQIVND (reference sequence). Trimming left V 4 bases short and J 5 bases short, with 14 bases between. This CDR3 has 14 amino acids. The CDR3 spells CASSKRVGWTEAFF. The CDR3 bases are TGTGCCAGTAGTAAGAGGGTTGGATGGACTGAAGCTTTCTTT.

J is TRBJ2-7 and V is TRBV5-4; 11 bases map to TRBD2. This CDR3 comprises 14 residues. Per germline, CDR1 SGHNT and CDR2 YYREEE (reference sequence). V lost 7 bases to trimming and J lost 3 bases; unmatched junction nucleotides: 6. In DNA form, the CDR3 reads TGTGCCAGCTCCACCGGGACTAGCGGCTACGAGCAGTACTTC. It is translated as CASSTGTSGYEQYF.

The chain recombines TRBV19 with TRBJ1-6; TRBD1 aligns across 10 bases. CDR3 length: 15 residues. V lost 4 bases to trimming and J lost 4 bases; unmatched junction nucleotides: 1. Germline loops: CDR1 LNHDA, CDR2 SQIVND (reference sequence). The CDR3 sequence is CASSTGQGYNSPLHF. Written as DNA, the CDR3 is TGTGCCAGTAGTACGGGACAGGGGTATAATTCACCCCTCCACTTT.